The 16 T cell receptor beta chains in this list originate from one sample, sequenced in a study of cytomegalovirus exposure and HLA in healthy donors. A multiplex PCR was run with 60 Vbeta primers and 13 Jbeta primers. The data were produced by immunoSEQ multiplex PCR, yet TCRdb's version contains in-frame clones alone and is incomplete. The sample carries approximately 180,000 clones, over 70% recorded once. Sequenced: PBMCs. Source of these receptors: a man younger than 45 in good health and CMV-seropositive.

The V gene is TRBV5-1, the J gene TRBJ2-7, with unresolved D. Germline V gene lookup returns CDR1 SGHRS and CDR2 YFSETQ. V gave up 4 bases and J gave up 2 bases, with 10 bases separating them. This CDR3 is built from 13 residues. The DNA of the CDR3 is TGCGCCAGCAGCCCGGTTTTCGCCTACGAGCAGTACTTC. Translated, it gives CASSPVFAYEQYF.

The chain combines TRBV6-1 with TRBJ1-1, with D maybe TRBD1 (6 bases). CDR3 length equals 15 residues. V was clipped by 6 bases and J by 1 base, with 15 bases between them. Germline V gene lookup returns CDR1 MNHNS and CDR2 SASEGT. CDR3 loop: CASSSNWGQNTEAFF. DNA of the CDR3: TGTGCCAGCAGCTCGAATTGGGGGCAGAACACTGAAGCTTTCTTT.

The chain is built from TRBV7-8 and TRBJ2-5, with D perhaps matching TRBD2 (5 bases). Germline CDR1 and CDR2: SGHVS and FQNEAQ. This CDR3 spans 18 amino acids. Trimming pared 3 bases from V and 2 bases from J, leaving 22 bases between. CDR3 DNA sequence: TGTGCCAGCAGCTTGGGTGGTCCCACATACGGGATACAAGAGACCCAGTACTTC. Its protein is CASSLGGPTYGIQETQYF.

This clone has just one count. The chain uses TRBV7-9 and TRBJ2-7; 9 nucleotides agree with TRBD1. The junction had 23 bases not matched to a gene; V was cut back by 5 bases and J by 6 bases. Germline V gives CDR1 SEHNR, CDR2 FQNEAQ (reference sequence). The CDR3 spans 19 residues. Written as DNA, the CDR3 is TGTGCCAGCAGCCCCTCAGGGTCGTCCGGGACAGGGTCCTTTCGCGAGCAGTACTTC. Translated: CASSPSGSSGTGSFREQYF.

V and J are TRBV11-3 and TRBJ1-2; unclear D gene. The CDR3 spans 13 residues. Germline CDR1 and CDR2: SGHNT and YENEEA. The germline V and J ends were trimmed by 3 bases and 8 bases, with 13 bases remaining between them. In DNA, the CDR3 is TGTGCCAGCAGCTTGGATACTACCAGCGGCTACACCTTC. Translation: CASSLDTTSGYTF.

The rearrangement joins TRBV5-1 to TRBJ1-3, with 7 bases aligning to TRBD1. V lost 1 base and J lost 8; bases outside the gene matches: 3. The CDR3 runs 13 residues. Germline V gene data show CDR1 as SGHRS and CDR2 as YFSETQ. The CDR3: CASSLRGGDTIYF. CDR3 nucleotide sequence: TGCGCCAGCAGCTTGCGAGGGGGCGACACCATATATTTT.

The rearrangement joins TRBV13 to TRBJ2-5; weak D call: TRBD2 (5 bases). The ends were cut back, 5 bases at V and 1 base at J, with 29 bases in the middle. CDR1 and CDR2 (germline): PRHDT, FYEKMQ (reference sequence). This CDR3 contains 20 residues. The CDR3 DNA follows: TGTGCCAGCAGCCTCCAGCCTAGCCGAAGCCCGGCGGCCTTCCAAGAGACCCAGTACTTC. Translation gives CASSLQPSRSPAAFQETQYF.

The CDR3 sequence is CASSGQIYGYTF. The CDR3 DNA follows: TGTGCCAGCAGTGGGCAGATCTATGGCTACACCTTC. The V call is TRBV2, the J call TRBJ1-2; D gene ambiguous. V shed 4 bases and J shed 4 bases, with 7 bases lying between them. There are 12 residues in the CDR3. CDR1 SNHLY and CDR2 FYNNEI come from the germline V gene.

This sequence joins TRBV5-1 and TRBJ1-4; TRBD1 is a possible D gene (5 bases). The CDR3 spans 13 residues. V lost 8 bases and J 0 bases, leaving 8 bases between the germline ends. Per the germline V gene, CDR1 is SGHRS and CDR2 is YFSETQ. CDR3 residues: CASRQSTNEKLFF. In DNA, the CDR3 is TGCGCCAGTCGACAGTCAACTAATGAAAAACTGTTTTTT.

The rearrangement links TRBV6-5 to TRBJ1-2; tentatively, D is TRBD1 (6 bases). CDR1 is MNHEY and CDR2 is SVGAGI in the germline V gene. Trimming removed 2 bases at V and 8 bases at J, with 12 bases between. The CDR3 spans 13 residues. In DNA, the CDR3 is TGTGCCAGCAGTTACGGGGGGGCGGAAGGCTACACCTTC. Amino acid sequence: CASSYGGAEGYTF.

This sequence joins TRBV13 and TRBJ2-5, with D unresolved. The length of the CDR3 is 13 residues. CDR1 PRHDT and CDR2 FYEKMQ come from the germline V gene (reference sequence). Trimming stripped 0 bases from V and 5 bases from J, with 7 bases between. CDR3 nucleotides: TGTGCCAGCAGCTTAGGTCTATGGGAGACCCAGTACTTC. This codes for CASSLGLWETQYF. Looking up the rest from reference TRBV13 and TRBJ2-5 gives the full variable domain: AAGVIQSPRHLIKEKRETATLKCYPIPRHDTVYWYQQGPGQDPQFLISFYEKMQSDKGSIPDRFSAQQFSDYHSELNMSSLELGDSALYFCASSLGLWETQYFGPGTRLLVL.

The rearrangement uses TRBV28 and TRBJ2-7, with 11 bases matching TRBD2. The trim removed 4 bases at V and 1 base at J, leaving 6 bases unmatched. The CDR3 totals 16 residues. The germline V gene encodes CDR1 MDHEN and CDR2 SYDVKM. The chain's CDR3 is CASSSQLAGVSYEQYF. The CDR3 coding sequence is TGTGCCAGCAGTTCCCAACTAGCGGGGGTTTCCTACGAGCAGTACTTC. Combining the CDR3 with reference TRBV28 and TRBJ2-7 gives the whole variable domain DVKVTQSSRYLVKRTGEKVFLECVQDMDHENMFWYRQDPGLGLRLIYFSYDVKMKEKGDIPEGYSVSREKKERFSLILESASTNQTSMYLCASSSQLAGVSYEQYFGPGTRLTVT.

The V call is TRBV30, the J call TRBJ2-1; possibly TRBD1 for D (5 bases). The CDR3 has 14 residues. The germline V and J ends were trimmed by 2 bases and 3 bases, with 11 bases remaining between them. Germline V CDR1 and CDR2: GTSNPN, SVGIG (reference sequence). DNA of the CDR3: TGTGCCTGGAGTCACCAGGGAAACTACAATGAGCAGTTCTTC. This sequence encodes CAWSHQGNYNEQFF.

The genes are TRBV5-4 and TRBJ2-4; 10 nucleotides agree with TRBD1. Germline CDR1 and CDR2: SGHNT and YYREEE (reference sequence). This CDR3 contains 14 residues. J gave up 9 bases and V 3 bases, and 6 bases lay outside the gene matches. CDR3 residues: CASSSGTGDFIQYF. CDR3 nucleotide sequence: TGTGCCAGCAGCTCCGGGACAGGGGATTTCATTCAGTACTTC.

This chain joins TRBV11-3 and TRBJ2-3, with 9 bases fitting TRBD2. The CDR3 sequence is 16 residues long. Germline V gene lookup returns CDR1 SGHNT and CDR2 YENEEA. After removal of 4 bases from V and 4 bases from J, the junction contained 9 bases not matched to a gene. CDR3 protein: CASSSRSGSRSDTQYF. The CDR3 bases are TGTGCCAGCAGCTCACGTAGCGGGAGCCGTTCAGATACGCAGTATTTT.

The gene calls are TRBV5-4 and TRBJ2-7; a possible D gene is TRBD1 (6 bases). Per germline, CDR1 SGHNT and CDR2 YYREEE (reference sequence). The CDR3 is 15 residues long. The V and J ends lost 0 bases and 5 bases respectively, with 15 bases between them. CDR3 in amino acids: CASSLGGPSRNEQYF. The CDR3 bases are TGTGCCAGCAGCTTGGGGGGGCCTAGCCGCAACGAGCAGTACTTC.